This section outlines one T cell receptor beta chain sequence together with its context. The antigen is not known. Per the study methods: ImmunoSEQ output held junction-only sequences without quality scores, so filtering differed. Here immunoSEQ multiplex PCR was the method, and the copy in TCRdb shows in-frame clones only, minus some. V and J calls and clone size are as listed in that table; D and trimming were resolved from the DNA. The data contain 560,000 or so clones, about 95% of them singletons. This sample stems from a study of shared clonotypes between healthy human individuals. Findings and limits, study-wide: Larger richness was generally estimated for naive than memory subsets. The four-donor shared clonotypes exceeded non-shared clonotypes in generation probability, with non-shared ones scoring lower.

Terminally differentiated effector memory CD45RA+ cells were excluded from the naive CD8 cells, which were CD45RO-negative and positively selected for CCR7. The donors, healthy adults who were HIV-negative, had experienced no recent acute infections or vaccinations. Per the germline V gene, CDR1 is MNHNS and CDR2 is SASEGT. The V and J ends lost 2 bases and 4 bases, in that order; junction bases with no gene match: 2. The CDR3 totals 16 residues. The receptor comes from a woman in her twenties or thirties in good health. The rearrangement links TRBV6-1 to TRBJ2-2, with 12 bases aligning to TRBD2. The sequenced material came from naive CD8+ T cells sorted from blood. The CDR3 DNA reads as TGTGCCAGCAGTGAACTAGCGGGAGGGGTCACCGGGGAGCTGTTTTTT. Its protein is CASSELAGGVTGELFF.